This TCR beta chain was sequenced in a study of blood T cell repertoires in COVID-19. Background on the study: Sample material is recorded as cDNA or gDNA derived from T cells, B-cell-depleted T cells, or PBMCs.

Sequencing used immunoSEQ multiplex PCR; TCRdb keeps in-frame clones, though not all of them. The sample has just under 95,000 clones; roughly 75% are singletons. The CDR3 totals 16 residues. The V segment lost 4 bases and the J segment 7 bases; nucleotides outside the gene matches: 10. Germline V gives CDR1 KGHSH, CDR2 LQKENI. Sequencing was done on a sample of peripheral blood. This TCR derives from a man aged 50-59 years who had recovered from COVID-19. The chain recombines TRBV18 with TRBJ1-6; 7 positions agree with TRBD1. The CDR3 sequence: CASSRNRQGTNSPLHF. In DNA form, the CDR3 reads TGTGCCAGCTCACGCAACCGACAGGGCACCAATTCACCCCTCCACTTT.